This entry is about one T cell receptor (beta chain). What it recognizes is unknown. The repertoire was sequenced with immunoSEQ multiplex PCR; TCRdb's copy has only in-frame clones and lacks some. The table shows about 590,000 clones, with 95% to 96% occurring only once. CD45RO-negative, CCR7-positively selected cells formed the naive CD8 fraction, excluding terminally differentiated effector memory CD45RA+ cells. The data stem from a study of shared clonotypes between healthy human individuals. As for the study in general: The study used three CD4 naive, three CD4 memory, two CD8 naive and one CD8 memory plate per donor.

The V segment lost 3 bases and the J segment 4 bases; nucleotides outside the gene matches: 6. Germline V gene sequence: CDR1 LNHDA, CDR2 SQIVND (reference sequence). The CDR3 covers 15 residues. Findings of the study overall: When compared with the clonotypes that were shared by all four sorted-subset donors, the non-shared clonotypes turned out to have lower generation probabilities.

This sequence was found in a woman aged 30 to 39 in good health. J is TRBJ2-7 and V is TRBV19, with 10 positions matching TRBD2. The sequenced sample was naive CD8+ T cells sorted from blood. The CDR3 DNA follows: TGTGCCAGTAGTATTTCGGCAGCGGGAGGGTACGAGCAGTACTTC. Encoded protein: CASSISAAGGYEQYF.